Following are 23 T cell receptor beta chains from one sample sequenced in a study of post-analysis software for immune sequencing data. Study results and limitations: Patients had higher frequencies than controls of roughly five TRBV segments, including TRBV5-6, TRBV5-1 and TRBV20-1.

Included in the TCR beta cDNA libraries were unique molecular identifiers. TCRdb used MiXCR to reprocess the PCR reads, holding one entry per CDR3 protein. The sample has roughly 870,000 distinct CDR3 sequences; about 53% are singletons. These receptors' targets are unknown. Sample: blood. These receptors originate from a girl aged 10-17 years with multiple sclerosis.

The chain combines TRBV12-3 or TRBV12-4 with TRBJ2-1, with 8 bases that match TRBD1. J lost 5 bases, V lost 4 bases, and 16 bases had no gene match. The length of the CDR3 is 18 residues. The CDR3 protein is CASSSQSSRQGSHNEQFF. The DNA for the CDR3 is TGTGCCAGCAGTTCCCAGTCTTCCCGACAGGGGTCCCACAATGAGCAGTTCTTC.

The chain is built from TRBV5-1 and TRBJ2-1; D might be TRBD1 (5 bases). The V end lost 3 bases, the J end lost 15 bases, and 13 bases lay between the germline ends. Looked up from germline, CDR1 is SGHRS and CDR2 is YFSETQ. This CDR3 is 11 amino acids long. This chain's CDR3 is CASSSGALLFF. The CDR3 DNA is TGCGCCAGCAGCTCTGGGGCCCTCCTGTTCTTC.

CDR3 residues: CASSPGRDYQPQHF. CDR3 coding DNA: TGTGCCAGCAGCCCCGGAAGGGACTATCAGCCCCAGCATTTT. The gene calls are TRBV12-3 or TRBV12-4 and TRBJ1-5; D possibly corresponds to TRBD1 (5 bases). V was cut by 6 bases and J by 5 bases, with 14 bases left in between. The CDR3 consists of 14 residues.

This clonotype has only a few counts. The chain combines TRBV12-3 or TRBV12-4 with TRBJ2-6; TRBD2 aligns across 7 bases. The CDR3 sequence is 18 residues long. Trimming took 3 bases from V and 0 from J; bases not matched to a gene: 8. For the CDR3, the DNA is TGTGCCAGCAGTTTCGGTCCGCGGGGGAGCTCTGGGGCCAACGTCCTGACTTTC. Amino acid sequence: CASSFGPRGSSGANVLTF.

The CDR3 nucleotides are TGTGCCAGCAGCGCGACTTTCACAGATACGCAGTATTTT. Protein: CASSATFTDTQYF. V gene TRBV2 combines with J gene TRBJ2-3; D gene uncertain. Trimming shortened V by 6 bases and J by 2 bases, and 9 bases separated the two germline ends. Germline V gives CDR1 SNHLY, CDR2 FYNNEI. The CDR3 consists of 13 residues.

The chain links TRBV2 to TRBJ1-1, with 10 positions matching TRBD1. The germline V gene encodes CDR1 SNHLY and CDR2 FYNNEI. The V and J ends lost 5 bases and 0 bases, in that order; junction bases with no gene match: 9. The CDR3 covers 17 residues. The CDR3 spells CASSQLRTGGMNTEAFF. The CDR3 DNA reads TGTGCCAGCAGTCAACTACGGACAGGGGGGATGAACACTGAAGCTTTCTTT.

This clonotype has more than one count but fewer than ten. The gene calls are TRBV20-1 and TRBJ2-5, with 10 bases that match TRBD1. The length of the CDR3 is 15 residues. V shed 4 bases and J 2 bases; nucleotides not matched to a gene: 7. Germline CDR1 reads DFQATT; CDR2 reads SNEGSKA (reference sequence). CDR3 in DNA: TGCAGTGCTATCGACAGGGGGCGGTGGCAAGAGACCCAGTACTTC. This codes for CSAIDRGRWQETQYF.

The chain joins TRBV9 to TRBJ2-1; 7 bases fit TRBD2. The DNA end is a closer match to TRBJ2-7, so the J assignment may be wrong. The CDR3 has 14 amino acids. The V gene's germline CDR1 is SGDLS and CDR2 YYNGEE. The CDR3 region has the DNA TGTGCCAGCAGCGTAGGCGGGAGTCTCAACGAGCAGTACTTC. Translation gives CASSVGGSLNEQYF.

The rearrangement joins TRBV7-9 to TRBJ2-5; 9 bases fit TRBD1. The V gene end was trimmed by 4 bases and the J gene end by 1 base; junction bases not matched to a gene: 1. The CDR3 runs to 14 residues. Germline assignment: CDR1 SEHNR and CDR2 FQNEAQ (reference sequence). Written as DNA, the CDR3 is TGTGCCAGCAGCTGGACAGGGGTCCAAGAGACCCAGTACTTC. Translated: CASSWTGVQETQYF. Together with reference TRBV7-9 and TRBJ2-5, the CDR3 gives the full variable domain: DTGVSQNPRHKITKRGQNVTFRCDPISEHNRLYWYRQTLGQGPEFLTYFQNEAQLEKSRLLSDRFSAERPKGSFSTLEIQRTEQGDSAMYLCASSWTGVQETQYFGPGTRLLVL.

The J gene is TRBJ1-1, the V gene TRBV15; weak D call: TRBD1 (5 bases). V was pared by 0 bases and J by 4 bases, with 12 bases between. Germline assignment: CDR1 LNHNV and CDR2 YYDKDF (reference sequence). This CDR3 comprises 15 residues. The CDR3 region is CATSREGTQGTEAFF. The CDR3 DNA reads TGTGCCACCAGCAGAGAGGGGACCCAGGGCACTGAAGCTTTCTTT.

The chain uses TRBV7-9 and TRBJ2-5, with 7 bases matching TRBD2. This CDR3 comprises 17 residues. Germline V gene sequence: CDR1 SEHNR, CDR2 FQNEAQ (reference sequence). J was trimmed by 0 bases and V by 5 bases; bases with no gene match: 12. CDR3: CASSPRLAAKYQETQYF. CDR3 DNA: TGTGCCAGCAGCCCCCGACTAGCCGCTAAGTACCAAGAGACCCAGTACTTC.

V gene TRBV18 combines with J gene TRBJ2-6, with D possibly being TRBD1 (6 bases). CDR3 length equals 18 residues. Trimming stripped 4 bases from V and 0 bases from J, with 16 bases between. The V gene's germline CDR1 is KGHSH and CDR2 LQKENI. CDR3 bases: TGTGCCAGCTCACTGACCTCGGACAGCCTCTCTGGGGCCAACGTCCTGACTTTC. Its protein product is CASSLTSDSLSGANVLTF.

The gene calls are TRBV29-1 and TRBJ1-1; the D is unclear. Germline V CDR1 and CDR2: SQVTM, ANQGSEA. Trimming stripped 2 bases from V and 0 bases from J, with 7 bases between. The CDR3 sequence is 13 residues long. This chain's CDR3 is CSVEKVMNTEAFF. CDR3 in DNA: TGCAGCGTTGAAAAGGTAATGAACACTGAAGCTTTCTTT.

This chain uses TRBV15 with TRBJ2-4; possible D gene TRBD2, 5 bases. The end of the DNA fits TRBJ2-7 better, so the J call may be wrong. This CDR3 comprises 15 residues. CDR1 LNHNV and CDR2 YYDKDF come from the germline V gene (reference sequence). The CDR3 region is CATSREPGRSYEQYF. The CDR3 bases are TGTGCCACCAGCAGAGAACCTGGGAGATCCTACGAGCAGTACTTC.

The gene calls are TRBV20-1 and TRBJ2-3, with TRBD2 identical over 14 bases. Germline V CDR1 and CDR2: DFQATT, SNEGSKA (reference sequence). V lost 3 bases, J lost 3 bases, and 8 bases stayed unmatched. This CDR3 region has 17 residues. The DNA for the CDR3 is TGCAGTGCTAGGCCGGGGGGACTAGCGGGAGAAACAGATACGCAGTATTTT. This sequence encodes CSARPGGLAGETDTQYF.

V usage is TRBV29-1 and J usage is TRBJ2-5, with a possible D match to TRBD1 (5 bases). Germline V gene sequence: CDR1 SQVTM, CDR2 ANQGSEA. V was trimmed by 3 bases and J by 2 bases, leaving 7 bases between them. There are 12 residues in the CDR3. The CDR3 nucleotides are TGCAGCGTTGATTACAGGCAAGAGACCCAGTACTTC. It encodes CSVDYRQETQYF.

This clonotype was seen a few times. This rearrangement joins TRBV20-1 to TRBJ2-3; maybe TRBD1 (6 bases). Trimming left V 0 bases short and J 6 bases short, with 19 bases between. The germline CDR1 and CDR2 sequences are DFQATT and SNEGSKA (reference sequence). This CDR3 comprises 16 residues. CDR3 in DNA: TGCAGTGCTAGAGACCAGGGGCGAAGGCCGTCGGATACGCAGTATTTT. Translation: CSARDQGRRPSDTQYF.

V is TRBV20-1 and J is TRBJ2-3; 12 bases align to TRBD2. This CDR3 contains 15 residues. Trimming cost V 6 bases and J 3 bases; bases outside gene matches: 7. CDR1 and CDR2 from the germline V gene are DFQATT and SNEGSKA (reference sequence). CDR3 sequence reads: CSALLGTSGTDTQYF. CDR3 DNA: TGCAGTGCACTTTTAGGGACTAGCGGGACAGATACGCAGTATTTT.

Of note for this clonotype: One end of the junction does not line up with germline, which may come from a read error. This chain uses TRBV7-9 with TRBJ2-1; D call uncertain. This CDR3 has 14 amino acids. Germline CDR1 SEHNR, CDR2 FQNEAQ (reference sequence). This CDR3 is CASSPPGPYNEQFF. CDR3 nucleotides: TGTGCCAGCAGCCCCCCGGGTCCCTACAACGAGCAGTTCTTC. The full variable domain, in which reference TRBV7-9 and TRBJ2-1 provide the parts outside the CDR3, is DTGVSQNPRHKITKRGQNVTFRCDPISEHNRLYWYRQTLGQGPEFLTYFQNEAQLEKSRLLSDRFSAERPKGSFSTLEIQRTEQGDSAMYLCASSPPGPYNEQFFGPGTRLTVL.

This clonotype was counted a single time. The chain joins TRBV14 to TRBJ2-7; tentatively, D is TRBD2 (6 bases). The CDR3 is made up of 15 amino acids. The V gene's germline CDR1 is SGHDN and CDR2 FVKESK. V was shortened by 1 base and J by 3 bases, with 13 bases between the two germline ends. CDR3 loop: CASSQGLATYYEQYF. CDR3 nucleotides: TGTGCCAGCAGCCAAGGGCTAGCGACCTACTACGAGCAGTACTTC.

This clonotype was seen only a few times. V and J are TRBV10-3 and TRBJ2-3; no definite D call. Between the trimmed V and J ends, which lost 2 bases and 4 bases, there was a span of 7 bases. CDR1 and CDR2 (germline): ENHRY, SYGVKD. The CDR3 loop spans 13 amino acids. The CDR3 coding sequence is TGTGCCATCAGTGAGGGTGGGGCAGATACGCAGTATTTT. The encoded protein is CAISEGGADTQYF.

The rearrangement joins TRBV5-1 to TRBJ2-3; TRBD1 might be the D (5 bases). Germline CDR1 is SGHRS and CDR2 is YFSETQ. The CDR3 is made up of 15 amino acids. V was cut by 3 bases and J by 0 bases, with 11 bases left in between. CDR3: CASSWGASSTDTQYF. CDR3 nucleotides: TGCGCCAGCAGCTGGGGCGCCTCTAGCACAGATACGCAGTATTTT. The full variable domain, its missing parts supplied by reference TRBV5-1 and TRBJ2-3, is KAGVTQTPRYLIKTRGQQVTLSCSPISGHRSVSWYQQTPGQGLQFLFEYFSETQRNKGNFPGRFSGRQFSNSRSEMNVSTLELGDSALYLCASSWGASSTDTQYFGPGTRLTVL.

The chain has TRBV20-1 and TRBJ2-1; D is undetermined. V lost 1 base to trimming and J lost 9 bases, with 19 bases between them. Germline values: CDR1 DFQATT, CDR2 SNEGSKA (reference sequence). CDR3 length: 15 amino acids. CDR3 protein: CSARGVAGRLGEQFF. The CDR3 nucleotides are TGCAGTGCTAGAGGTGTGGCAGGCAGGTTGGGTGAGCAGTTCTTC.